These T cell receptor beta chains were read from a single sample in a study of cytomegalovirus exposure and HLA in healthy donors. Method: immunoSEQ multiplex PCR; TCRdb's copy keeps in-frame clones and lacks some. Of fewer than 250,000 clones detected, approximately 83% appear once; the ten largest clones hold 1.4%. Sequencing was carried out using PBMCs. The origin of the receptors is a girl between 10 and 17 years old in good health and CMV-seronegative. Both conserved end residues are part of each CDR3. The D gene is left open where the match is weak.

CASSPVRGTGELFF TGTGCCAGCAGCCCTGTACGCGGGACCGGGGAGCTGTTTTTT TRBJ2-2 NA TRBV7-3
CASSLRSGNTGELFF TGTGCCAGCAGTTTGAGGAGTGGAAACACCGGGGAGCTGTTTTTT TRBJ2-2 NA TRBV27
CASSVDRGTINEQYF TGTGCCAGCAGCGTCGACAGGGGGACTATTAACGAGCAGTACTTC TRBJ2-7 TRBD1 TRBV11-2
CASSYRGSEAFF TGTGCCAGCAGCTACCGGGGGAGTGAAGCTTTCTTT TRBJ1-1 NA TRBV7-9
CASSLVVYLTGDNEQFF TGTGCCAGCAGCTTAGTTGTATACTTGACAGGGGACAATGAGCAGTTCTTC TRBJ2-1 TRBD1 TRBV5-8
CASSQELAGSSSGANVLTF TGCGCCAGCAGCCAAGAGCTAGCGGGGTCAAGCTCTGGGGCCAACGTCCTGACTTTC TRBJ2-6 TRBD2 TRBV4-1
CASTLRGPTEAFF TGTGCCAGTACCCTCAGGGGCCCCACTGAAGCTTTCTTT TRBJ1-1 NA TRBV19
CASSLESDYGYTF TGTGCCAGCAGCTTGGAAAGCGACTATGGCTACACCTTC TRBJ1-2 NA TRBV5-8
CASRRLVETYEQYF TGCGCCAGCAGAAGACTAGTGGAAACCTACGAGCAGTACTTC TRBJ2-7 NA TRBV5-1
CASSSSPWRTEAFF TGTGCCAGCAGTAGTTCACCTTGGAGGACTGAAGCTTTCTTT TRBJ1-1 NA TRBV7-2
CASRLDSMYELFF TGCGCCAGCAGGTTGGACTCGATGTACGAGCTGTTTTTT TRBJ2-2 NA TRBV5-1
CASSSTGTNTEAFF TGTGCCAGCAGCTCAACAGGGACGAACACTGAAGCTTTCTTT TRBJ1-1 NA TRBV7-2
CSVVFPNRDNYGYTF TGCAGCGTTGTATTCCCCAACAGGGATAACTATGGCTACACCTTC TRBJ1-2 NA TRBV29-1
CASRLDRGLGNQPQHF TGTGCCAGCAGATTGGACAGGGGGCTTGGCAATCAGCCCCAGCATTTT TRBJ1-5 TRBD1 TRBV2
CASSYSGATEAFF TGTGCCAGCAGTTACAGTGGGGCCACTGAAGCTTTCTTT TRBJ1-1 NA TRBV6-6
CASRYTGNYGYTF TGTGCCAGCAGATACACAGGGAACTATGGCTACACCTTC TRBJ1-2 NA TRBV2
CASSIIGQGYSGANVLTF TGTGCCAGTAGTATAATCGGGCAGGGATACTCTGGGGCCAACGTCCTGACTTTC TRBJ2-6 NA TRBV19
CASSDTANYGYTF TGTGCCAGTAGTGACACAGCAAACTATGGCTACACCTTC TRBJ1-2 NA TRBV19